A single sample gave rise to the 8 T cell receptor beta chains below, sequenced in a study of regulatory T cells in long-lasting Graves disease. Regarding time point: newly diagnosed GD, antithyroid drugs for less than 3 months. Isolated PBMC RNA provided the starting material for the TCR library. Arm-PCR with iRepertoire HTBI primers amplified the CDR3 regions for these TCR beta libraries. One entry per CDR3 protein results from TCRdb running MiXCR on the multiplex PCR reads. The sample has approximately 470,000 distinct CDR3 sequences; around 15% are singletons. This sample was also put to use in a study of T cells in Graves' hyperthyroidism and ophthalmopathy.

Here the sequenced sample was peripheral blood mononuclear cells (PBMCs), taken at new diagnosis, from a patient treated with antithyroid drugs. These receptors were obtained from a man aged 35-49 years with Graves disease.

This sequence joins TRBV15 and TRBJ2-5; D remains unclear. The V end was cut by 3 bases, the J end by 5 bases, with 10 bases between. Germline CDR1 reads LNHNV; CDR2 reads YYDKDF (reference sequence). The CDR3 has 13 amino acids. The CDR3 coding sequence is TGTGCCACCAGCAGTTCTCGGGCGGAGACCCAGTACTTC. It codes for CATSSSRAETQYF.

In DNA, the CDR3 is TGCGCCAGCAGCTTGTCTGTACTACTAGCGGGACCATACGAGCAGTACTTC. This gives the protein CASSLSVLLAGPYEQYF. The chain joins TRBV5-1 to TRBJ2-7, with TRBD2 identical over 10 bases. This CDR3 comprises 17 residues. The V segment lost 1 base and the J segment 4 bases; nucleotides outside the gene matches: 11. Germline CDR1 SGHRS, CDR2 YFSETQ.

Many counts were recorded for this clonotype. The V and J genes are TRBV2 and TRBJ2-1; 7 bases are shared with TRBD2. Germline trimming cut 6 bases from V and 0 bases from J; bases unmatched to any gene: 14. Germline V gene lookup returns CDR1 SNHLY and CDR2 FYNNEI. The CDR3 length is 18 residues. CDR3 sequence: CASSFRTRPSASYNEQFF. The CDR3 nucleotides read TGTGCCAGCAGCTTCCGGACTAGACCCTCGGCCTCCTACAATGAGCAGTTCTTC. The full variable domain, in which reference TRBV2 and TRBJ2-1 provide the parts outside the CDR3, is EPEVTQTPSHQVTQMGQEVILRCVPISNHLYFYWYRQILGQKVEFLVSFYNNEISEKSEIFDDQFSVERPDGSNFTLKIRSTKLEDSAMYFCASSFRTRPSASYNEQFFGPGTRLTVL.

This clonotype was seen ten or more times. The gene calls are TRBV5-5 and TRBJ2-5, with D perhaps assigned TRBD1 or TRBD2 (7 bases each). This CDR3 comprises 14 residues. CDR1 and CDR2 (germline): SGHKS, YYEKEE (reference sequence). The V and J ends lost 4 bases and 1 base respectively, with 11 bases between them. CDR3 amino acids: CASSRGDSQETQYF. The CDR3 bases are TGTGCCAGCAGCCGGGGGGACAGCCAAGAGACCCAGTACTTC.

This clonotype was seen ten or more times. The J gene is TRBJ2-1, the V gene TRBV2; D might be TRBD1 (5 bases). This CDR3 has 11 amino acids. CDR1 is SNHLY, CDR2 FYNNEI, per germline. Between the trimmed V and J ends, which lost 7 bases and 5 bases, there was a span of 6 bases. The CDR3 region has the DNA TGTGCCAGCAACAGGAACAATGAGCAGTTCTTC. As protein: CASNRNNEQFF.

This clonotype has only a few counts. The rearrangement links TRBV27 to TRBJ2-2; 7 bases line up with TRBD2. The J segment lost 9 bases and the V segment lost 5 bases, leaving 18 bases of the junction unmatched. The V gene's germline CDR1 is MNHEY and CDR2 SMNVEV (reference sequence). The length of the CDR3 is 17 residues. CDR3 DNA: TGTGCCAGCAGTCCACACTCGGGACTACCTACCGGCCGGGAGCTGTTTTTT. This encodes CASSPHSGLPTGRELFF.

The gene calls are TRBV5-5 and TRBJ1-5; a possible D gene is TRBD1 (6 bases). Trimming pared 1 base from V and 0 bases from J, leaving 11 bases between. CDR3 length: 16 residues. The germline CDR1 and CDR2 sequences are SGHKS and YYEKEE (reference sequence). This chain's CDR3 is CASSLRQDSSNQPQHF. The CDR3, as DNA: TGTGCCAGCAGCTTGCGGCAGGACAGTAGCAATCAGCCCCAGCATTTT.

This clonotype was detected ten times or more. The chain combines TRBV27 with TRBJ1-5; 8 bases are shared with TRBD1. The CDR3 contains 16 residues. V lost 4 bases, J lost 7 bases, and 12 bases stayed unmatched. Germline assignment: CDR1 MNHEY and CDR2 SMNVEV (reference sequence). CDR3 coding DNA: TGTGCCAGCAGTTCCCACGGACAGGGTTTGGGCCAGCCCCAGCATTTT. It encodes CASSSHGQGLGQPQHF.